This entry is about one T cell receptor (beta chain). Its antigen is undetermined. This sample's time point: week 3, after first cycle of checkpoint inhibitor. Blood was drawn before treatment and at week 3 after checkpoint blockade. These data come from a study of blood T cell dynamics during melanoma immunotherapy. Study overall: Patients with metastatic melanoma got pembrolizumab or nivolumab-ipilimumab as first-line care. Notes on the study in general: Whether repertoire-driving clones were melanoma-specific could not be determined.

DNA loading was fixed at 300 to 350 ng for all bulk PBMC samples. Only in-frame clones appear in the TCRdb table, and some are missing; sequencing was by immunoSEQ multiplex PCR. The sample yields about 8,600 clones, 85% seen once. J was trimmed by 0 bases and V by 2 bases; bases with no gene match: 7. Germline V lookup: CDR1 GTSNPN, CDR2 SVGIG (reference sequence). CDR3 length equals 16 residues. Sequencing used blood, obtained from a patient treated with checkpoint blockade. This TCR was recovered from a human donor with melanoma. The chain recombines TRBV30 with TRBJ2-3; 8 positions match TRBD2. CDR3 region: CAWSPGTRGSTDTQYF. CDR3 DNA sequence: TGTGCCTGGAGTCCCGGGACTAGGGGGAGCACAGATACGCAGTATTTT.